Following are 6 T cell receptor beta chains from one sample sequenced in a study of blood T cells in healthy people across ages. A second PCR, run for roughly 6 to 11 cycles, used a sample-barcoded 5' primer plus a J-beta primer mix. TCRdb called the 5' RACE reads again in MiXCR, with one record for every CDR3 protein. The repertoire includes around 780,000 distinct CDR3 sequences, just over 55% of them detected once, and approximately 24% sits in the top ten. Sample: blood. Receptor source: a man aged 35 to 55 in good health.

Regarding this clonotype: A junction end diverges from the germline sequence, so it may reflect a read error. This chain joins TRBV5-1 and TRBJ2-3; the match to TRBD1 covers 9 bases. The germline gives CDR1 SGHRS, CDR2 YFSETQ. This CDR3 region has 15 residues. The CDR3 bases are TGTGCCAGCAGCTTGGATGGGACAGGGACAGATACGCAGTATTTT. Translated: CASSLDGTGTDTQYF. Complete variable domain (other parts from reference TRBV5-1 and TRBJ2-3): KAGVTQTPRYLIKTRGQQVTLSCSPISGHRSVSWYQQTPGQGLQFLFEYFSETQRNKGNFPGRFSGRQFSNSRSEMNVSTLELGDSALYLCASSLDGTGTDTQYFGPGTRLTVL.

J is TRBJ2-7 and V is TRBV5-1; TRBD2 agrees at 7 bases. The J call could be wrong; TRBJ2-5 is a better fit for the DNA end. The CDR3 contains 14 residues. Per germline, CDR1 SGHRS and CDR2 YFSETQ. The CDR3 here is CASSARGSGETQYF. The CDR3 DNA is TGCGCCAGCAGCGCGCGGGGGAGTGGAGAGACCCAGTACTTC.

CDR3: CASSHEPGQGRGNEQFF. The CDR3 DNA reads TGCGCCAGCAGCCACGAACCGGGACAGGGGAGGGGCAATGAGCAGTTCTTC. The V call is TRBV4-3, the J call TRBJ2-1; 10 bases fit TRBD1. With 3 bases clipped from V and 6 bases from J, the junction kept 11 bases outside the gene matches. CDR3 length: 17 amino acids. Per the germline V gene, CDR1 is LGHNA and CDR2 is YSLEER.

The CDR3 sequence is CASSFLAGEGEQYF. The CDR3 nucleotides are TGTGCCAGCAGTTTCCTTGCGGGAGAGGGCGAGCAGTACTTC. This sequence joins TRBV12-3 or TRBV12-4 and TRBJ2-4, with TRBD2 matching over 7 bases. The DNA end favors TRBJ2-7, so the J call may be wrong. This CDR3 is built from 14 residues.

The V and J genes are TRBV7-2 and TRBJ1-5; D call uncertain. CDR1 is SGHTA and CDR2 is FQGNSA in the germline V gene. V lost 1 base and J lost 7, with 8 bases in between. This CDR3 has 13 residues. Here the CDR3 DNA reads TGTGCCAGCAGCTTAGTTGAAAAGCAGCCCCAGCATTTT. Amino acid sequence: CASSLVEKQPQHF.

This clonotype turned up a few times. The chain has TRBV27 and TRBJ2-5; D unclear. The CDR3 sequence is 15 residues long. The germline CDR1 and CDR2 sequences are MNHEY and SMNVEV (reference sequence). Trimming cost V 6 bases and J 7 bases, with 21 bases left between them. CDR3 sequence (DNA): TGTGCCAGCAGCCTCTCCGCAGGCCTAATCGGGACCCAGTACTTC. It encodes CASSLSAGLIGTQYF.